A selection of T cell receptor beta chains follows, all from one sample in a study of naive and memory T cell subsets. MiXCR, run by TCRdb on the UMI-ligation and nested PCR reads, gives a single entry per CDR3 protein. The sample gives 30,000 to 40,000 distinct CDR3 sequences, approximately 17% of which show up once; around 3.3% is in the top ten. What was sequenced was effector memory CD4+ T cells from blood. The receptors shown here come from a human donor in good health. The CDR3 runs from the conserved cysteine through the conserved F or W. A D gene is named only where the DNA matches it firmly. Not every row has a clone size; where given, it reads once, few, many or a size class.

cdr3_length j_call v_call clone_size d_call cdr3_nt cdr3_aa
13 TRBJ2-5 TRBV15 few . TGTGCCACCAGCCTGCAGGGAGGTGAGACCCAGTACTTC CATSLQGGETQYF
16 TRBJ1-5 TRBV28 . TRBD1 TGTGCCAGCAGGAGACAGGGTCTTAGCGAAAATCAGCCCCAGCATTTT CASRRQGLSENQPQHF
14 TRBJ1-2 TRBV28 few . TGTGCCAGCAGTTCCCGGAGACCGATTTATGGCTACACCTTC CASSSRRPIYGYTF
13 TRBJ1-2 TRBV29-1 medium-sized TRBD1 TGCAGCGTTCAATATACAGGGGGCCATGGCTACACCTTC CSVQYTGGHGYTF
14 TRBJ2-1 TRBV28 . TRBD2 TGTGCCAGCAGTCCAGCGGGAGGGCCACGAGAGCAGTTCTTC CASSPAGGPREQFF
15 TRBJ1-5 TRBV6-5 medium-sized . TGTGCCAGCAGTTACACCCGGGACCCCAATCAGCCCCAGCATTTT CASSYTRDPNQPQHF
11 TRBJ1-2 TRBV10-3 many . TGTGCCATCAGTGAGTCTCATGGCTACACCTTC CAISESHGYTF
15 TRBJ2-7 TRBV28 . . TGTGCCAGCAGTTTATCTGGTGGGGGGGCCCACGAGCAGTACTTC CASSLSGGGAHEQYF
11 TRBJ2-5 TRBV29-1 . . TGCAGCGTTCCCAGGGTTGAGACCCAGTACTTC CSVPRVETQYF
13 TRBJ2-5 TRBV14 . . TGTGCCAGCAGCCTCACTAGTTACGGGACCCAGTACTTC CASSLTSYGTQYF
15 TRBJ2-1 TRBV9 few . TGTGCCAGCAGCGTGGACGGGAGAGGGTACAATGAGCAGTTCTTC CASSVDGRGYNEQFF
15 TRBJ2-7 TRBV6-1 . . TGTGCCAGCACCGGTGGGGCAGGGACGTCCTACGAGCAGTACTTC CASTGGAGTSYEQYF
13 TRBJ2-1 TRBV6-6 few TRBD2 TGTGCCACCCTAGCGGGAGGGAATAATGAGCAGTTCTTC CATLAGGNNEQFF
15 TRBJ2-3 TRBV6-4 few . TGTGCCAGCAGCGCAGGAGACACTGGCACAGATACGCAGTATTTT CASSAGDTGTDTQYF
15 TRBJ2-2 TRBV7-2 . . TGTGCCAGCAGCCCCCCAAAGGGGAACACCGGGGAGCTGTTTTTT CASSPPKGNTGELFF
15 TRBJ1-6 TRBV6-5 many . TGTGCCAGCACCTTTGGACGGCCTCAGAATTCACCCCTCCACTTT CASTFGRPQNSPLHF
11 TRBJ1-2 TRBV7-2 few . TGTGCCAGCAGCGATTACTATGGCTACACCTTC CASSDYYGYTF
12 TRBJ2-5 TRBV28 few TRBD1 TGTGCCAGCAGCACAGGGGTGGAGACCCAGTACTTC CASSTGVETQYF
13 TRBJ1-5 TRBV24-1 . . TGTGCCACCAGTGTGGCAGCAAATCAGCCCCAGCATTTT CATSVAANQPQHF
14 TRBJ2-2 TRBV29-1 many . TGCAGCGTTGAATCGTACAAGAACACCGGGGAGCTGTTTTTT CSVESYKNTGELFF
14 TRBJ2-1 TRBV6-5 many TRBD2 TGTGCCAGCAGAATCAGCGGGAGGAACAATGAGCAGTTCTTC CASRISGRNNEQFF
14 TRBJ2-4 TRBV20-1 . TRBD1 TGCAGTGCGAGTACAGGGGTGGCCAAAAACATTCAGTACTTC CSASTGVAKNIQYF
16 TRBJ1-5 TRBV7-8 few . TGTGCCAGCAGCTTAGTGGGAGTCATCGGCAATCAGCCCCAGCATTTT CASSLVGVIGNQPQHF
16 TRBJ2-3 TRBV3-1 . TRBD2 TGTGCCAGCAGCCTCGGACTAGCGGGAGGTCCGGATACGCAGTATTTT CASSLGLAGGPDTQYF
15 TRBJ2-1 TRBV27 many . TGTGCCAGCAGTACCTGGAGCAGATCCTACAATGAGCAGTTCTTC CASSTWSRSYNEQFF
16 TRBJ2-3 TRBV6-5 many . TGTGCCAGCAGTTACGGAAGTGTTTCTGGGGTAGATACGCAGTATTTT CASSYGSVSGVDTQYF
13 TRBJ1-2 TRBV19 many . TGTGCCAGTAGTAGAGGACGGTCAGATGGCTACACCTTC CASSRGRSDGYTF
14 TRBJ2-1 TRBV5-4 few . TGTGCCAGCAGTAGCAGGGCTTCCTACAATGAGCAGTTCTTC CASSSRASYNEQFF
14 TRBJ1-1 TRBV7-9 . . TGTGCCAGCAGCTTAGTTGGGCAGAACTCTGAAGCTTTCTTT CASSLVGQNSEAFF
17 TRBJ1-5 TRBV2 many . TGTGCCAGCAGTGAAGGGAGAAGGACAGTTAGCAATCAGCCCCAGCATTTT CASSEGRRTVSNQPQHF
14 TRBJ1-6 TRBV15 . . TGTGCCACCAGCAGAGATCGCCGGAATTCACCCCTCCACTTT CATSRDRRNSPLHF
12 TRBJ2-7 TRBV20-1 . . TGCAGTGCTAACCAGGGCTATTACGAGCAGTACTTC CSANQGYYEQYF
11 TRBJ1-1 TRBV7-2 many . TGTGCCAGCAGCTTAAGCACTGAAGCTTTCTTT CASSLSTEAFF